This T cell receptor beta chain comes out of a study of neurological immune-mediated disorders. The time point is: longitudinal time-point 3. The sample holds many counts of this clonotype. V lost 7 bases and J lost 2; bases outside the gene matches: 5. This CDR3 contains 16 residues. CDR1 and CDR2 (germline): WSHSY, SAAADI. Synthesis of cDNA was performed by 5'RACE using 10-nucleotide random UMIs. A single run covered 15-18 subjects with over 190 million TCR-beta sequences. TCRdb used MiXCR to reprocess the 5' RACE reads, holding one entry per CDR3 protein. The sample includes approximately 89,000 distinct CDR3 sequences, 3.5% to 4.5% of them seen just once.

The TCR originated in an older woman with multiple sclerosis. The sequenced material came from PBMCs. The chain is built from TRBV10-2 and TRBJ2-3; 14 bases line up with TRBD2. CDR3 in amino acids: CASTGTSGGVTDTQYF. CDR3 bases: TGCGCCAGCACCGGGACTAGCGGGGGTGTCACAGATACGCAGTATTTT.